The 23 T cell receptor beta chains presented below share a single source sample, sequenced in a study of blood T cell repertoires in COVID-19 (dated by TCRdb to 2018 to 2021). Library construction relied on the immunoSEQ multiplex PCR assay. TCRdb obtained this table from immuneACCESS and retained in-frame rearrangements with V and J assigned. These tables miss some clones; where compared with another copy, unresolved V genes account for less than half of the shortfall, and the remainder is unexplained. Across this sample there are some 130,000 clones, with around 73% seen only once. Of the sample, approximately 11% is held by the ten largest clones. The sequencing input was peripheral blood. These receptors were collected from a man aged 55-75 years who had recovered from COVID-19.

The chain uses TRBV4-2 and TRBJ2-5; TRBD2 is a possible D gene (6 bases). The CDR3 consists of 15 residues. Germline CDR1 LGHNA, CDR2 YNFKEQ. V was shortened by 1 base and J by 4 bases, with 13 bases between the two germline ends. The CDR3 here is CASSQGERAGETQYF. The DNA of the CDR3 is TGTGCCAGCAGCCAAGGAGAGCGGGCGGGAGAGACCCAGTACTTC.

This clone came up a few times. V and J are TRBV18 and TRBJ2-1, with TRBD2 identical over 13 bases. Germline loops: CDR1 KGHSH, CDR2 LQKENI. CDR3 size: 14 residues. V lost 10 bases to trimming and J lost 12 bases; unmatched junction nucleotides: 12. The CDR3 region is CATSTSGRAEGQFF. The CDR3 DNA is TGTGCCACCTCTACTAGCGGGAGGGCCGAGGGGCAGTTCTTC.

The chain is built from TRBV7-8 and TRBJ2-1; D is unresolved. This CDR3 spans 15 amino acids. Trimming took off 0 bases at V and 3 bases at J, with 9 bases between the two ends. In germline, CDR1 is SGHVS, CDR2 FQNEAQ. CDR3 amino acids: CASSLAQHLYNEQFF. The CDR3 nucleotides are TGTGCCAGCAGCTTAGCGCAACACCTCTACAATGAGCAGTTCTTC.

This chain connects TRBV7-2 to TRBJ2-7, with D tentatively TRBD1 (6 bases). Trimming left V 5 bases short and J 3 bases short, with 17 bases between. The length of the CDR3 is 15 residues. The germline CDR1 and CDR2 sequences are SGHTA and FQGNSA. The CDR3 loop is CASSPLGRGNYEQYF. The CDR3 region has the DNA TGTGCCAGCAGCCCGCTGGGCAGGGGAAACTACGAGCAGTACTTC.

This chain uses TRBV6-2 or TRBV6-3 with TRBJ2-6; tentatively, D is TRBD1 (5 bases). Germline assignment: CDR1 MNHEY and CDR2 SVGEGT. CDR3 length equals 17 residues. V was shortened by 4 bases and J by 0 bases, with 13 bases between the two germline ends. The DNA of the CDR3 is TGTGCCAGCAGTTTGCGGACACCCAGCTCTGGGGCCAACGTCCTGACTTTC. Translating it yields CASSLRTPSSGANVLTF.

The CDR3 DNA is TGTGCCAGCAGCCCGAGACTAGCGGGGGAAGAGACCCAGTACTTC. Protein: CASSPRLAGEETQYF. This rearrangement joins TRBV3-1 (or the pseudogene TRBV3-2) to TRBJ2-5, with 12 bases matching TRBD2. The V gene end was trimmed by 4 bases and the J gene end by 3 bases; junction bases not matched to a gene: 3. CDR3 size: 15 residues. CDR1 is LGHDT and CDR2 is YNNKEL in the germline V gene (reference sequence).

This chain's CDR3 is CASSLEGQSYNEQFF. DNA of the CDR3: TGTGCCAGCAGCTTGGAGGGACAGTCCTACAATGAGCAGTTCTTC. The V call is TRBV5-6, the J call TRBJ2-1, with 7 bases matching TRBD1. Germline assignment: CDR1 SGHDT and CDR2 YYEEEE. This CDR3 spans 15 amino acids. J lost 1 base, V lost 0 bases, and 1 base had no gene match.

This chain connects TRBV11-2 to TRBJ2-2; D possibly corresponds to TRBD1 (8 bases). This CDR3 region has 16 residues. V lost 7 bases and J 3 bases, leaving 18 bases between the germline ends. The germline gives CDR1 SGHAT, CDR2 FQNNGV. The CDR3 here is CASTFGTGGDTGELFF. Written as DNA, the CDR3 is TGTGCCAGCACCTTCGGCACAGGGGGGGACACCGGGGAGCTGTTTTTT.

This clone was recorded only once. The gene calls are TRBV3-1 (or the pseudogene TRBV3-2) and TRBJ2-1, with a tentative D call TRBD2 (5 bases). CDR1 LGHDT and CDR2 YNNKEL come from the germline V gene (reference sequence). CDR3 length equals 12 residues. The V and J ends lost 3 bases and 15 bases respectively, with 15 bases between them. The CDR3 sequence: CASSQPTGLAFF. For the CDR3, the DNA is TGTGCCAGCAGCCAGCCCACGGGGTTAGCGTTCTTC.

The chain recombines TRBV18 with TRBJ1-2; 9 positions match TRBD1. The CDR3 is 14 residues long. V shed 5 bases, J shed 4 bases, and the junction held 5 bases outside the gene matches. The germline gives CDR1 KGHSH, CDR2 LQKENI. The CDR3 bases are TGTGCCAGCTCATCGGACAGGGGCACCTATGGCTACACCTTC. Protein sequence: CASSSDRGTYGYTF.

This chain uses TRBV19 with TRBJ2-3, with D perhaps matching TRBD2 (7 bases). Trimming stripped 3 bases from V and 2 bases from J, with 12 bases between. Germline values: CDR1 LNHDA, CDR2 SQIVND (reference sequence). The CDR3 contains 15 residues. The CDR3 region has the DNA TGTGCCAGTAGTATTGGGCGGGGGCCCACAGATACGCAGTATTTT. The encoded protein is CASSIGRGPTDTQYF.

In DNA, the CDR3 is TGTGCCAGCTCACCATCCACAGGGGATAATTCACCCCTCCACTTT. Translating gives CASSPSTGDNSPLHF. The chain joins TRBV18 to TRBJ1-6, with 7 bases aligning to TRBD1. The CDR3 consists of 15 residues. Germline CDR1 reads KGHSH; CDR2 reads LQKENI. The V and J ends lost 2 bases and 5 bases, in that order; junction bases with no gene match: 3.

V usage is TRBV30 and J usage is TRBJ2-1; 9 bases are a match to TRBD2. The length of the CDR3 is 16 residues. Germline values: CDR1 GTSNPN, CDR2 SVGIG (reference sequence). Losses at the gene ends were 2 bases for V and 6 bases for J; bases not matched to a gene: 11. The CDR3 loop reads CAWSPFGAGGANEQFF. Here the CDR3 DNA reads TGTGCCTGGAGTCCCTTCGGAGCGGGAGGAGCCAATGAGCAGTTCTTC.

The CDR3 region is CSVEDLSRNTGELFF. DNA for the CDR3: TGCAGCGTTGAAGACCTAAGCCGGAACACCGGGGAGCTGTTTTTT. The chain has TRBV29-1 and TRBJ2-2; D is uncertain. Trimming cost V 0 bases and J 1 base, with 9 bases left between them. The CDR3 length is 15 residues. Looked up from germline, CDR1 is SQVTM and CDR2 is ANQGSEA.

The chain joins TRBV4-1 to TRBJ2-1, with 13 bases lining up with TRBD2. V lost 2 bases to trimming and J lost 3 bases; unmatched junction nucleotides: 4. CDR1 and CDR2 from the germline V gene are MGHRA and YSYEKL. The CDR3 totals 17 residues. The CDR3 sequence is CASSQPWTSGSYNEQFF. CDR3 DNA sequence: TGCGCCAGCAGCCAACCCTGGACTAGCGGGAGCTACAATGAGCAGTTCTTC.

The rearrangement links TRBV7-2 to TRBJ1-1; 8 bases fit TRBD1. Germline CDR1 and CDR2: SGHTA and FQGNSA. The CDR3 covers 15 residues. The V segment lost 4 bases and the J segment 1 base; nucleotides outside the gene matches: 5. This chain's CDR3 is CASSSSGQGNTEAFF. For the CDR3, the DNA is TGTGCCAGCAGCTCCAGCGGACAGGGGAACACTGAAGCTTTCTTT. The full variable domain, its missing parts supplied by reference TRBV7-2 and TRBJ1-1, is GAGVSQSPSNKVTEKGKDVELRCDPISGHTALYWYRQSLGQGLEFLIYFQGNSAPDKSGLPSDRFSAERTGGSVSTLTIQRTQQEDSAVYLCASSSSGQGNTEAFFGQGTRLTVV.

V is TRBV4-3 and J is TRBJ1-2; no reliable D call. V lost 1 base to trimming and J lost 4 bases, with 19 bases between them. CDR1 is LGHNA and CDR2 is YSLEER in the germline V gene. CDR3 length: 17 residues. As DNA, the CDR3 is TGCGCCAGCAGCCAAGCGACTTCCGCGCGGGGAGGCTATGGCTACACCTTC. This gives the protein CASSQATSARGGYGYTF.

The rearrangement links TRBV4-3 to TRBJ2-5; D remains unclear. Trimming shortened V by 4 bases and J by 3 bases, and 15 bases separated the two germline ends. The CDR3 is made up of 15 amino acids. The germline CDR1 and CDR2 sequences are LGHNA and YSLEER. Here the CDR3 DNA reads TGCGCCAGCAGCCCTCATCTTACCGGTAAAGAGACCCAGTACTTC. Residues: CASSPHLTGKETQYF.

The V call is TRBV30, the J call TRBJ1-2; D might be TRBD1 (5 bases). Per germline, CDR1 GTSNPN and CDR2 SVGIG (reference sequence). The CDR3 extends over 12 amino acids. V was shortened by 4 bases and J by 3 bases, with 9 bases between the two germline ends. Here the CDR3 reads CAWIGVDYGYTF. The CDR3 nucleotides read TGTGCCTGGATAGGGGTGGACTATGGCTACACCTTC. Variable domain in full (rest from reference TRBV30 and TRBJ1-2): SQTIHQWPATLVQPVGSPLSLECTVEGTSNPNLYWYRQAAGRGLQLLFYSVGIGQISSEVPQNLSASRPQDRQFILSSKKLLLSDSGFYLCAWIGVDYGYTFGSGTRLTVV.

The chain links TRBV7-2 to TRBJ1-2; D is possibly TRBD1 (5 bases). CDR3 length: 12 residues. Per germline, CDR1 SGHTA and CDR2 FQGNSA. The V gene lost 10 bases and the J gene lost 8 bases, with 17 bases spanning the gap. The CDR3 protein is CATEEGVEGYTF. CDR3 nucleotide sequence: TGTGCCACCGAAGAAGGGGTCGAGGGCTACACCTTC.

The chain has TRBV30 and TRBJ2-1; a weak D match, TRBD2 (6 bases). CDR3 length equals 13 residues. Germline V gives CDR1 GTSNPN, CDR2 SVGIG (reference sequence). V was shortened by 1 base and J by 9 bases, with 13 bases between the two germline ends. CDR3 DNA sequence: TGTGCCTGGAGTGCAACCGGGGGAACTGAGCAGTTCTTC. Its protein product is CAWSATGGTEQFF. The complete variable domain, with remaining parts taken from reference TRBV30 and TRBJ2-1, reads SQTIHQWPATLVQPVGSPLSLECTVEGTSNPNLYWYRQAAGRGLQLLFYSVGIGQISSEVPQNLSASRPQDRQFILSSKKLLLSDSGFYLCAWSATGGTEQFFGPGTRLTVL.

A single count supports this clone. The rearrangement links TRBV4-1 to TRBJ1-2; D remains ambiguous. Between the trimmed V and J ends, which lost 2 bases and 1 base, there was a span of 11 bases. The germline V gene has CDR1 MGHRA and CDR2 YSYEKL. This CDR3 is 15 amino acids long. The CDR3 bases are TGCGCCAGCAGCCAACCATCGCGACTTAACTATGGCTACACCTTC. Translated, it gives CASSQPSRLNYGYTF.

CDR3 sequence: CASSFQPPGLGDLVQETQYF. The CDR3 DNA sequence: TGTGCCAGCAGTTTCCAACCCCCGGGACTAGGGGACTTGGTCCAAGAGACCCAGTACTTC. The rearrangement joins TRBV28 to TRBJ2-5; TRBD2 matches at 8 bases. With V trimmed by 3 bases and J by 1 base, 19 bases remained unmatched. The germline CDR1 and CDR2 sequences are MDHEN and SYDVKM. This CDR3 has 20 residues.